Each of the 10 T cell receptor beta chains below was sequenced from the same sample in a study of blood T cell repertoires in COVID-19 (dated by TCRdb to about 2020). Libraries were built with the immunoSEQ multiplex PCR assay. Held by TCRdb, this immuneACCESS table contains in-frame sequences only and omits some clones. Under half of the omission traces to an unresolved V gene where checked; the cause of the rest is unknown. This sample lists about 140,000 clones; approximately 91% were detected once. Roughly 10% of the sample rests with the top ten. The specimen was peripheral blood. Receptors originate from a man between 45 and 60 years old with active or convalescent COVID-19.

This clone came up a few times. CDR3 in amino acids: CASSQGLLSTGELFF. CDR3 coding DNA: TGTGCCAGCAGCCAGGGACTCCTCTCTACCGGGGAGCTGTTTTTT. This chain links TRBV7-3 with TRBJ2-2, with a possible D match to TRBD2 (6 bases). Trimming took 5 bases from V and 5 from J, leaving 15 bases between them. The CDR3 length is 15 residues. CDR1 is SGHTA and CDR2 is FQGTGA in the germline V gene.

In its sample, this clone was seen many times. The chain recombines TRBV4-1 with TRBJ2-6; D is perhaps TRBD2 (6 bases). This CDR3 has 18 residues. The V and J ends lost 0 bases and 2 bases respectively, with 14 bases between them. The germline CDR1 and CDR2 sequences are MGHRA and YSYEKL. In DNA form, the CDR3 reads TGCGCCAGCAGCCAAGATAATCTGCCGGGGGCTGGGGCCAACGTCCTGACTTTC. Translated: CASSQDNLPGAGANVLTF.

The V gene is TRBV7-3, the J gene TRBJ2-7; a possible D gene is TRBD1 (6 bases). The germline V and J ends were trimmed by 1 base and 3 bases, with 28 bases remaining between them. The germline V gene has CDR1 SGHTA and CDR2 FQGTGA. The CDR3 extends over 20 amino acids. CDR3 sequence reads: CASSLIPIKRPGHRGYEQYF. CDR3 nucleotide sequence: TGTGCCAGCAGCTTAATTCCGATAAAGCGGCCGGGACACCGCGGCTACGAGCAGTACTTC.

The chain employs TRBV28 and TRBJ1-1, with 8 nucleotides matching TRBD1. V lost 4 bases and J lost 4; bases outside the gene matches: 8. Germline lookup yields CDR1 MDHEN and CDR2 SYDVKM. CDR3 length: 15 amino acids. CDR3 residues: CASSYRGYPSTEAFF. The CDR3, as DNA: TGTGCCAGCAGTTACAGGGGGTACCCGAGCACTGAAGCTTTCTTT.

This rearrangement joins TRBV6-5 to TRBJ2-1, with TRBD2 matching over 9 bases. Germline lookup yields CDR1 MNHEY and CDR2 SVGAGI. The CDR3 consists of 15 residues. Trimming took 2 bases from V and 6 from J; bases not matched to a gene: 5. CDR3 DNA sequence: TGTGCCAGCAGTTACGCTAGCGGGGTTTTCAATGAGCAGTTCTTC. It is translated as CASSYASGVFNEQFF.

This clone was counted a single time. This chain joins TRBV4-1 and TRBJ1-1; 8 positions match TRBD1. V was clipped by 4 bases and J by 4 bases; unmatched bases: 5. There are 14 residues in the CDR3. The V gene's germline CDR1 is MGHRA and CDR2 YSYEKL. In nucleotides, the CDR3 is TGCGCCAGCAGCCGGACAGGGAAGGGCACTGAAGCTTTCTTT. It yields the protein CASSRTGKGTEAFF.

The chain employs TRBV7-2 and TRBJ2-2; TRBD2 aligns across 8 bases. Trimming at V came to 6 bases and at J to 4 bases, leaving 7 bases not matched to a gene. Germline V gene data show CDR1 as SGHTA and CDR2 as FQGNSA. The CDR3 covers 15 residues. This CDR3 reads CASRTGGPRTGELFF. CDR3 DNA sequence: TGTGCCAGCAGAACGGGAGGGCCTCGCACCGGGGAGCTGTTTTTT.

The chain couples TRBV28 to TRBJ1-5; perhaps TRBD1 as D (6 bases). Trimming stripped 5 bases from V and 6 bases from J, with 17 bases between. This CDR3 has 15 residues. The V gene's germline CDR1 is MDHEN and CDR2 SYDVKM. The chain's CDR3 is CASSPMGGRSQPQHF. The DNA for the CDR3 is TGTGCCAGCAGTCCGATGGGGGGGCGCAGTCAGCCCCAGCATTTT.

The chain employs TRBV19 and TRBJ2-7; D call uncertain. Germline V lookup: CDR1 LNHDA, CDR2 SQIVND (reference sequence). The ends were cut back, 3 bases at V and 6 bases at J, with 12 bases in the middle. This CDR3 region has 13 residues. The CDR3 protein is CASSMHSLGEQYF. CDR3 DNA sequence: TGTGCCAGTAGTATGCACAGTTTAGGCGAGCAGTACTTC. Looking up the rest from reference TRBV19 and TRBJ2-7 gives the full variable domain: DGGITQSPKYLFRKEGQNVTLSCEQNLNHDAMYWYRQDPGQGLRLIYYSQIVNDFQKGDIAEGYSVSREKKESFPLTVTSAQKNPTAFYLCASSMHSLGEQYFGPGTRLTVT.

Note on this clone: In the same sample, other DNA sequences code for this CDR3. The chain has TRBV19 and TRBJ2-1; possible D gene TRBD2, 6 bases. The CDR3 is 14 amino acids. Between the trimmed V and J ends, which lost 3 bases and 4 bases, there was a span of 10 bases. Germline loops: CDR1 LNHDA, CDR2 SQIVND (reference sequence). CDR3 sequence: CASSIRRGYNEQFF. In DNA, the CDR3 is TGTGCCAGTAGTATCAGGCGGGGATACAATGAGCAGTTCTTC.